The 19 T cell receptor beta chains listed next were all sequenced from one sample in a study of cytomegalovirus exposure and HLA in healthy donors. PCR primers comprised 60 Vbeta and 13 Jbeta primers. The assay was immunoSEQ multiplex PCR, and TCRdb's table has in-frame clones only and misses some. The repertoire holds roughly 130,000 clones, with 66% as singletons. The sequenced material came from PBMCs. These receptors were obtained from a woman in her fifties or sixties in good health and CMV-seronegative.

This clone turned up a few times. The chain recombines TRBV7-8 with TRBJ2-6, with 7 bases aligning to TRBD2. The CDR3 loop spans 16 amino acids. Germline CDR1 is SGHVS and CDR2 is FQNEAQ. Here the CDR3 reads CAGEAGEGSGANVLTF. The CDR3 coding sequence is TGTGCAGGCGAGGCGGGAGAGGGCTCTGGGGCCAACGTCCTGACTTTC.

This clone turned up a few times. This chain joins TRBV10-3 and TRBJ1-6, with D maybe TRBD1 (6 bases). This CDR3 contains 14 residues. V shed 4 bases and J shed 7 bases, with 11 bases lying between them. CDR1 ENHRY and CDR2 SYGVKD come from the germline V gene. The CDR3 protein is CAISVAGENSPLHF. In DNA, the CDR3 is TGTGCCATCAGTGTGGCAGGGGAGAATTCACCCCTCCACTTT.

The rearrangement joins TRBV7-2 to TRBJ2-1; the match to TRBD2 covers 10 bases. Germline values: CDR1 SGHTA, CDR2 FQGNSA. The CDR3 has 16 amino acids. The trim removed 5 bases at V and 0 bases at J, leaving 4 bases unmatched. As DNA, the CDR3 is TGTGCCAGCAGCCTTAAGCGGGGGGGCTCCTACAATGAGCAGTTCTTC. It encodes CASSLKRGGSYNEQFF.

This clone was seen a handful of times. The chain recombines TRBV18 with TRBJ2-3; 7 bases align to TRBD1. CDR3 length equals 13 residues. Germline CDR1 is KGHSH and CDR2 is LQKENI. V gave up 5 bases and J gave up 4 bases; unmatched junction bases: 3. The CDR3 DNA follows: TGTGCCAGCTCAAAAGGGACAGCAGATACGCAGTATTTT. It is translated as CASSKGTADTQYF.

The chain uses TRBV29-1 and TRBJ2-1; 13 nucleotides line up with TRBD2. CDR3 length: 14 residues. Germline loops: CDR1 SQVTM, CDR2 ANQGSEA. With 7 bases clipped from V and 5 bases from J, the junction kept 5 bases outside the gene matches. The CDR3 sequence: CSGRGTSGDNEQFF. In DNA form, the CDR3 reads TGCAGCGGGAGGGGGACTAGCGGGGACAATGAGCAGTTCTTC.

Only one count was recorded for this clone. V and J are TRBV5-1 and TRBJ2-5, with a weak D call TRBD2 (6 bases). Trimming took 2 bases from V and 5 from J, leaving 13 bases between them. The germline gives CDR1 SGHRS, CDR2 YFSETQ. The CDR3 runs to 14 residues. CDR3 DNA: TGCGCCAGCAGCTTAGGACTACAACGGGAGACCCAGTACTTC. Its translation is CASSLGLQRETQYF.

This sequence joins TRBV7-2 and TRBJ1-2; 8 bases are shared with TRBD1. Germline CDR1 SGHTA, CDR2 FQGNSA. The CDR3 is made up of 14 amino acids. V was clipped by 5 bases and J by 4 bases; unmatched bases: 6. This CDR3 is CASSPRTGTYGYTF. The CDR3 bases are TGTGCCAGCAGCCCTCGGACAGGGACCTATGGCTACACCTTC.

The rearrangement joins TRBV10-3 to TRBJ1-2, with 11 bases aligning to TRBD1. This CDR3 region has 15 residues. J gave up 2 bases and V 8 bases, and 7 bases lay outside the gene matches. The germline V gene encodes CDR1 ENHRY and CDR2 SYGVKD. CDR3 coding DNA: TGTGCCATCCTTCAGGGACAGGGGGGGAACTATGGCTACACCTTC. Translated: CAILQGQGGNYGYTF.

This clone was found a few times. V and J are TRBV7-2 and TRBJ1-2; no firm D call. The CDR3 sequence is 14 residues long. V was pared by 2 bases and J by 4 bases, with 11 bases between. CDR1 and CDR2 from the germline V gene are SGHTA and FQGNSA. The DNA for the CDR3 is TGTGCCAGCAGCTTATCTGGCAGCGTCTATGGCTACACCTTC. Amino acids: CASSLSGSVYGYTF.

The chain couples TRBV4-2 to TRBJ2-5, with a possible D match to TRBD2 (5 bases). Germline V gives CDR1 LGHNA, CDR2 YNFKEQ. The CDR3 runs 15 residues. Between the trimmed V and J ends, which lost 0 bases and 0 bases, there was a span of 8 bases. The CDR3 region has the DNA TGTGCCAGCAGCCAAGATCCGGGGTACCAAGAGACCCAGTACTTC. Amino acid sequence: CASSQDPGYQETQYF.

This clone was counted a few times. The rearrangement links TRBV14 to TRBJ2-1; 12 nucleotides match TRBD1. The V and J ends lost 0 bases and 1 base, in that order; junction bases with no gene match: 7. This CDR3 comprises 19 residues. Germline CDR1 reads SGHDN; CDR2 reads FVKESK. CDR3 sequence reads: CASSQDRGGQGASYNEQFF. DNA for the CDR3: TGTGCCAGCAGCCAAGATAGGGGGGGACAGGGGGCGTCCTACAATGAGCAGTTCTTC.

The chain recombines TRBV6-5 with TRBJ1-1, with 7 bases lining up with TRBD1. The V gene end was trimmed by 6 bases and the J gene end by 5 bases; junction bases not matched to a gene: 3. CDR1 and CDR2 from the germline V gene are MNHEY and SVGAGI. The CDR3 covers 12 residues. CDR3 region: CASSTGVTEAFF. The CDR3 DNA reads as TGTGCCAGCAGCACAGGGGTAACTGAAGCTTTCTTT.

V gene TRBV2 combines with J gene TRBJ2-5; no firm D call. Trimming left V 8 bases short and J 2 bases short, with 3 bases between. The V gene's germline CDR1 is SNHLY and CDR2 FYNNEI. This CDR3 comprises 10 residues. The CDR3: CASSQETQYF. CDR3 DNA: TGTGCCAGCTCACAAGAGACCCAGTACTTC.

This clone was recorded once. The rearrangement uses TRBV6-5 and TRBJ2-5, with D tentatively TRBD2 (7 bases). CDR1 MNHEY and CDR2 SVGAGI come from the germline V gene. Trimming removed 6 bases at V and 11 bases at J, with 19 bases between. CDR3 length: 13 amino acids. The CDR3 sequence is CASSGGRGVEQYF. Here the CDR3 DNA reads TGTGCCAGCAGCGGGGGGAGGGGGGTTGAGCAGTACTTC.

The rearrangement links TRBV4-1 to TRBJ1-3; D is perhaps TRBD1 (6 bases). The CDR3 totals 16 residues. Trimming shortened V by 2 bases and J by 0 bases, and 11 bases separated the two germline ends. From germline, CDR1 is MGHRA and CDR2 YSYEKL. The CDR3 protein is CASSQWDKSSGNTIYF. CDR3 DNA sequence: TGCGCCAGCAGCCAATGGGACAAGAGCTCTGGAAACACCATATATTTT.

The V call is TRBV6-1, the J call TRBJ1-1, with 7 bases matching TRBD1. Germline-derived CDR1 and CDR2 are MNHNS and SASEGT. After removal of 4 bases from V and 7 bases from J, the junction contained 9 bases not matched to a gene. The CDR3 has 14 amino acids. The CDR3 DNA reads as TGTGCCAGCAGTGTTCGCGACAGGGTATTTGAAGCTTTCTTT. Translation: CASSVRDRVFEAFF.

The chain links TRBV7-2 to TRBJ2-5; TRBD1 aligns across 9 bases. The CDR3 covers 14 residues. Trimming took 4 bases from V and 5 from J; bases not matched to a gene: 5. Germline loops: CDR1 SGHTA, CDR2 FQGNSA. The CDR3 spells CASSSGTGLETQYF. The CDR3 nucleotides are TGTGCCAGCAGCTCCGGGACAGGGTTGGAGACCCAGTACTTC. Filled out from reference TRBV7-2 and TRBJ2-5, the complete variable domain reads GAGVSQSPSNKVTEKGKDVELRCDPISGHTALYWYRQSLGQGLEFLIYFQGNSAPDKSGLPSDRFSAERTGGSVSTLTIQRTQQEDSAVYLCASSSGTGLETQYFGPGTRLLVL.

J is TRBJ2-7 and V is TRBV28; 11 bases fit TRBD1. V lost 1 base, J lost 4 bases, and 3 bases stayed unmatched. There are 15 residues in the CDR3. Germline CDR1 is MDHEN and CDR2 is SYDVKM. For the CDR3, the DNA is TGTGCCAGCAGTTTATACGGGACAGGGGGTTACGAGCAGTACTTC. This gives the protein CASSLYGTGGYEQYF.

The V and J genes are TRBV10-3 and TRBJ2-7; 11 positions agree with TRBD1. The germline V gene has CDR1 ENHRY and CDR2 SYGVKD. V lost 0 bases to trimming and J lost 4 bases; unmatched junction nucleotides: 2. The CDR3 is 15 residues long. The chain's CDR3 is CAISESGTGGYEQYF. In DNA, the CDR3 is TGTGCCATCAGTGAGTCCGGGACAGGGGGTTACGAGCAGTACTTC.